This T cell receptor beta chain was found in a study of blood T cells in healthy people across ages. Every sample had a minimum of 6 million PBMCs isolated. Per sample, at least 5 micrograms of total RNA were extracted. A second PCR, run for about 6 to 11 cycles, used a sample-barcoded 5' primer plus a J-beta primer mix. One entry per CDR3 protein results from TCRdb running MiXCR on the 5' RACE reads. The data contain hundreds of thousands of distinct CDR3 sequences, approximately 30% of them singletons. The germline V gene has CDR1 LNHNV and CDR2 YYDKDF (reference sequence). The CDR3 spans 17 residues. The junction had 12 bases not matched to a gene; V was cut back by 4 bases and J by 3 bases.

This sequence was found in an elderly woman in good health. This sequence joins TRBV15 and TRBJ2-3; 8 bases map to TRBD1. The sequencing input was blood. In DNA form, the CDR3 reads TGTGCCACCAGCACCTGGATGACAGGGGTTACAACAGATACGCAGTATTTT. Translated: CATSTWMTGVTTDTQYF.